Below, 18 T cell receptor beta chains from the same sample are listed, as sequenced in a study of neurological immune-mediated disorders. Using its own MiXCR run on the 5' RACE reads, TCRdb lists one record per CDR3 protein. Among 50,000 or so distinct CDR3 sequences listed, roughly 25% were seen once. The sample consisted of PBMCs. The source is a woman in her 70s in good health.

This clonotype came up many times. The V and J genes are TRBV9 and TRBJ2-1; D gene ambiguous. Looked up from germline, CDR1 is SGDLS and CDR2 is YYNGEE. V lost 4 bases, J lost 4 bases, and 15 bases lay in between. The CDR3 extends over 15 amino acids. This chain's CDR3 is CASSSLGGRYNEQFF. The DNA of the CDR3 is TGTGCCAGCAGCTCCTTGGGTGGGCGATACAATGAGCAGTTCTTC.

A few counts support this clonotype. Written as DNA, the CDR3 is TGCGCCAGCAGCTTCGACGGGGGACGCACAGATACGCAGTATTTT. Residues: CASSFDGGRTDTQYF. The V call is TRBV5-1, the J call TRBJ2-3; maybe TRBD2 (6 bases). V lost 2 bases, J lost 1 base, and 11 bases lay in between. The CDR3 covers 15 residues. Germline CDR1 and CDR2: SGHRS and YFSETQ. The full variable domain, in which reference TRBV5-1 and TRBJ2-3 provide the parts outside the CDR3, is KAGVTQTPRYLIKTRGQQVTLSCSPISGHRSVSWYQQTPGQGLQFLFEYFSETQRNKGNFPGRFSGRQFSNSRSEMNVSTLELGDSALYLCASSFDGGRTDTQYFGPGTRLTVL.

This clonotype was detected many times. V is TRBV27 and J is TRBJ1-4; possible D gene TRBD1, 6 bases. V dropped 6 bases and J dropped 8 bases, with 19 bases sitting between them. The CDR3 runs to 15 residues. From germline, CDR1 is MNHEY and CDR2 SMNVEV (reference sequence). Here the CDR3 reads CASSLAGGPLEKLFF. The CDR3 DNA reads as TGTGCCAGCAGCCTCGCTGGGGGGCCCCTAGAAAAACTGTTTTTT.

The V and J genes are TRBV7-3 and TRBJ2-3; D may be TRBD2 (6 bases). This CDR3 region has 15 residues. Trimming took 5 bases from V and 0 from J, leaving 12 bases between them. Germline CDR1 reads SGHTA; CDR2 reads FQGTGA. The CDR3 protein is CASSRTGTSTDTQYF. DNA for the CDR3: TGTGCCAGCAGCCGGACCGGGACTAGCACAGATACGCAGTATTTT. Filled out from reference TRBV7-3 and TRBJ2-3, the complete variable domain reads GAGVSQTPSNKVTEKGKYVELRCDPISGHTALYWYRQSLGQGPEFLIYFQGTGAADDSGLPNDRFFAVRPEGSVSTLKIQRTERGDSAVYLCASSRTGTSTDTQYFGPGTRLTVL.

This clonotype appeared many times. The rearrangement joins TRBV5-1 to TRBJ2-7; 13 bases match TRBD2. Germline-derived CDR1 and CDR2 are SGHRS and YFSETQ. The ends lost 4 bases at V and 8 bases at J; junction bases unmatched: 9. The CDR3 covers 15 residues. CDR3 sequence (DNA): TGCGCCAGCAGCCAGGGGACTAGCGGGAATCAACAGCAGTACTTC. Translation gives CASSQGTSGNQQQYF.

This clonotype was observed at least ten times. This chain connects TRBV12-3 or TRBV12-4 to TRBJ2-5; TRBD2 matches at 10 bases. The length of the CDR3 is 15 residues. V shed 3 bases and J 5 bases; nucleotides not matched to a gene: 6. The CDR3 sequence is CASSFRLAGEETQYF. CDR3 DNA: TGTGCCAGCAGTTTTAGGCTAGCGGGGGAGGAGACCCAGTACTTC.

The rearrangement joins TRBV6-1 to TRBJ2-2; D gene ambiguous. CDR1 is MNHNS and CDR2 is SASEGT in the germline V gene. The V end lost 4 bases, the J end lost 0 bases, and 9 bases lay between the germline ends. The CDR3 is 15 amino acids. DNA of the CDR3: TGTGCCAGCAGTGTACGGAATGCGAACACCGGGGAGCTGTTTTTT. Residues: CASSVRNANTGELFF.

The chain is built from TRBV5-1 and TRBJ2-7; 8 bases are a match to TRBD1. This CDR3 has 16 amino acids. J gave up 0 bases and V 0 bases, and 5 bases lay outside the gene matches. The V gene's germline CDR1 is SGHRS and CDR2 YFSETQ. CDR3 in amino acids: CASSLAPGTGSYEQYF. The CDR3 DNA is TGCGCCAGCAGCTTGGCCCCCGGGACAGGCTCCTACGAGCAGTACTTC.

This clonotype appeared a few times. The chain combines TRBV11-2 with TRBJ1-5, with D perhaps TRBD1 (6 bases). Germline CDR1 reads SGHAT; CDR2 reads FQNNGV. V lost 0 bases and J lost 7, with 13 bases in between. The CDR3 spans 15 residues. CDR3 in DNA: TGTGCCAGCAGCTTAGATAGCAGGGGCAGACAGCCCCAGCATTTT. This sequence encodes CASSLDSRGRQPQHF.

The rearrangement joins TRBV19 to TRBJ2-5; 9 bases are a match to TRBD1. In germline, CDR1 is LNHDA, CDR2 SQIVND (reference sequence). V was clipped by 4 bases and J by 5 bases; unmatched bases: 11. The CDR3 length is 16 residues. CDR3 DNA: TGTGCCAGTAGTAGACGATCCGGGACAGGGCGTGAGACCCAGTACTTC. This gives the protein CASSRRSGTGRETQYF.

This clonotype was picked up many times. V gene TRBV7-2 combines with J gene TRBJ2-3; TRBD2 might be the D (5 bases). Germline V CDR1 and CDR2: SGHTA, FQGNSA. The CDR3 has 15 residues. V lost 1 base and J lost 4, with 12 bases in between. Here the CDR3 reads CASSLVGSGADTQYF. The CDR3 coding sequence is TGTGCCAGCAGCTTAGTCGGGTCCGGGGCAGATACGCAGTATTTT.

The V call is TRBV5-1, the J call TRBJ2-2; 8 bases are shared with TRBD1. Germline V lookup: CDR1 SGHRS, CDR2 YFSETQ. The CDR3 is 15 amino acids. V lost 4 bases and J lost 5; bases outside the gene matches: 7. The CDR3 DNA is TGCGCCAGCAGCGGCCAACAGGGGGGAACCGGGGAGCTGTTTTTT. Translated, it gives CASSGQQGGTGELFF.

This clonotype was detected ten times or more. The chain has TRBV15 and TRBJ1-6; no firm D call. CDR1 is LNHNV, CDR2 YYDKDF, per germline (reference sequence). This CDR3 has 14 amino acids. With 5 bases removed from V and 7 bases from J, the gap between germline ends came to 12 bases. CDR3 sequence (DNA): TGTGCCACCAGCCAGACCCCCGGCAATTCACCCCTCCACTTT. It codes for CATSQTPGNSPLHF.

This clonotype was seen at least ten times. The rearrangement joins TRBV20-1 to TRBJ1-5; the D gene is possibly TRBD1 (6 bases). Looked up from germline, CDR1 is DFQATT and CDR2 is SNEGSKA (reference sequence). This CDR3 has 14 residues. Trimming pared 6 bases from V and 4 bases from J, leaving 16 bases between. Here the CDR3 DNA reads TGCAGTGCATGGAGACAGGCGGGGAATCAGCCCCAGCATTTT. It encodes CSAWRQAGNQPQHF.

This clonotype was observed at least ten times. The chain has TRBV5-1 and TRBJ1-2, with 8 bases matching TRBD1. Germline V gives CDR1 SGHRS, CDR2 YFSETQ. This CDR3 spans 16 amino acids. The J segment lost 1 base and the V segment lost 7 bases, leaving 12 bases of the junction unmatched. CDR3 in amino acids: CASGGFDRGLNYGYTF. The CDR3 region has the DNA TGCGCCAGCGGAGGATTTGACAGGGGCCTTAACTATGGCTACACCTTC.

The sample holds many counts of this clonotype. V is TRBV20-1 and J is TRBJ2-7; D possibly corresponds to TRBD2 (6 bases). CDR3 length: 14 amino acids. The V end was cut by 0 bases, the J end by 0 bases, with 9 bases between. Looked up from germline, CDR1 is DFQATT and CDR2 is SNEGSKA (reference sequence). The CDR3 DNA follows: TGCAGTGCTAGAGAGGCGGGAAACTCCTACGAGCAGTACTTC. The encoded protein is CSAREAGNSYEQYF.

This clonotype was picked up many times. The chain uses TRBV20-1 and TRBJ1-2; D is undetermined. V lost 6 bases and J lost 1, with 9 bases in between. The CDR3 extends over 12 amino acids. Germline V lookup: CDR1 DFQATT, CDR2 SNEGSKA (reference sequence). The CDR3 region has the DNA TGCAGTGCCCTGATGGGTAACTATGGCTACACCTTC. Protein: CSALMGNYGYTF.

This clonotype was observed many times. The chain employs TRBV7-8 and TRBJ2-1; 8 nucleotides agree with TRBD2. Germline V gene data show CDR1 as SGHVS and CDR2 as FQNEAQ. The V and J ends lost 5 bases and 10 bases, in that order; junction bases with no gene match: 13. This CDR3 contains 15 residues. CDR3 DNA: TGTGCCAGCAGCCGCCGAGGACTAGCCCCCGGGGAGCAGTTCTTC. Translated: CASSRRGLAPGEQFF.